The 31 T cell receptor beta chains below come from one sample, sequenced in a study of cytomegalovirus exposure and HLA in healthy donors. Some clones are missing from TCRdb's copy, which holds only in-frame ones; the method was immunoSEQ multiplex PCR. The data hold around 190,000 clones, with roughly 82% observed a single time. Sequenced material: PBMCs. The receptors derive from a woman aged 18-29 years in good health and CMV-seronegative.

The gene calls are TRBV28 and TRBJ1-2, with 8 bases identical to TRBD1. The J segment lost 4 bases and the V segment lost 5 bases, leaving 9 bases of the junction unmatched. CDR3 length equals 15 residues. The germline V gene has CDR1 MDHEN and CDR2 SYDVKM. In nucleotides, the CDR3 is TGTGCCAGCAGTCGACAGGGGACGGGAATCTATGGCTACACCTTC. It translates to CASSRQGTGIYGYTF.

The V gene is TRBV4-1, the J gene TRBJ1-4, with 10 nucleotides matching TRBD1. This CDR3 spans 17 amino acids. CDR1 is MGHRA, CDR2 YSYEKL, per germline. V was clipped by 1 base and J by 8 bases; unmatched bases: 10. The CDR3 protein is CASSQGMRTGGEEKLFF. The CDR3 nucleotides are TGCGCCAGCAGCCAAGGAATGAGGACAGGGGGTGAGGAAAAACTGTTTTTT.

CDR3 DNA: TGTGCCATCCAGGGGGCGGCTGGCTACACCTTC. This sequence encodes CAIQGAAGYTF. J is TRBJ1-2 and V is TRBV25-1; 8 bases align to TRBD1. The V gene's germline CDR1 is MGHDK and CDR2 SYGVNS. After removal of 10 bases from V and 7 bases from J, the junction contained 5 bases not matched to a gene. The CDR3 contains 11 residues.

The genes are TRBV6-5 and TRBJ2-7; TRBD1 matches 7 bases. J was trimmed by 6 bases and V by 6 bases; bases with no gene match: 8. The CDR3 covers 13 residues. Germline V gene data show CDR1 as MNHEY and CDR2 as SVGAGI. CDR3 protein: CASRAGQAREQYF. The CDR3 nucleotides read TGTGCCAGCAGGGCTGGACAGGCTCGCGAGCAGTACTTC.

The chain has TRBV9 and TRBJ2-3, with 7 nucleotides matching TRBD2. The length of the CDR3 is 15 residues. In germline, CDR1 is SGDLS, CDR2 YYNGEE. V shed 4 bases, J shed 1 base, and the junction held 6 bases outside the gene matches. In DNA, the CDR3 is TGTGCCAGCAGCCAAGCGGGGTTCGGCACAGATACGCAGTATTTT. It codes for CASSQAGFGTDTQYF.

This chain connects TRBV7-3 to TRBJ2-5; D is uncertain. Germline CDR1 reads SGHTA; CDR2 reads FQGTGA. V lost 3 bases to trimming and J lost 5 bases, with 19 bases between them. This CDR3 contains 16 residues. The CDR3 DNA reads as TGTGCCAGCAGCTTCAGCACGGGTCCCCCTGTCGAGACCCAGTACTTC. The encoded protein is CASSFSTGPPVETQYF. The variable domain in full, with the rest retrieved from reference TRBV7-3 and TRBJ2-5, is GAGVSQTPSNKVTEKGKYVELRCDPISGHTALYWYRQSLGQGPEFLIYFQGTGAADDSGLPNDRFFAVRPEGSVSTLKIQRTERGDSAVYLCASSFSTGPPVETQYFGPGTRLLVL.

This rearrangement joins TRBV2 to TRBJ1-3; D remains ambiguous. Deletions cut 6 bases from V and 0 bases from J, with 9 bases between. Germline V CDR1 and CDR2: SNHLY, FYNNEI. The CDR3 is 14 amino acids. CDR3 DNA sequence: TGTGCCAGCAGCGTAGAGAGCTCTGGAAACACCATATATTTT. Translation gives CASSVESSGNTIYF. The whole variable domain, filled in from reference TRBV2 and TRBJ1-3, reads EPEVTQTPSHQVTQMGQEVILRCVPISNHLYFYWYRQILGQKVEFLVSFYNNEISEKSEIFDDQFSVERPDGSNFTLKIRSTKLEDSAMYFCASSVESSGNTIYFGEGSWLTVV.

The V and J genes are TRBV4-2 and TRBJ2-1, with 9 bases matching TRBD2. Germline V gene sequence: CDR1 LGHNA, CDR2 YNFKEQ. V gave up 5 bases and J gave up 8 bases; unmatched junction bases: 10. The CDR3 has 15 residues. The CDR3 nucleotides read TGTGCCAGCAGCAAGGGACTAGCAGAATCTGATGAGCAGTTCTTC. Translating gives CASSKGLAESDEQFF.

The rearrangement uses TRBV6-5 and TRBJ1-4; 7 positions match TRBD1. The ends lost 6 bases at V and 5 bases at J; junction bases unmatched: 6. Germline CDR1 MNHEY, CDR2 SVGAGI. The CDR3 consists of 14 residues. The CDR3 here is CASRPTGTNEKLFF. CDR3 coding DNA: TGTGCCAGCAGGCCGACAGGGACGAATGAAAAACTGTTTTTT.

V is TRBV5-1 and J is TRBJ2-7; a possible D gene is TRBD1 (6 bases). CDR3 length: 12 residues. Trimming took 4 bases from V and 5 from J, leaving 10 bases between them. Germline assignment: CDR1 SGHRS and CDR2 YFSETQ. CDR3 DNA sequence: TGCGCCAGCAGCCTACAGGGTGACGAGCAGTACTTC. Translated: CASSLQGDEQYF. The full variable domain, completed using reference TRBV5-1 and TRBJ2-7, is KAGVTQTPRYLIKTRGQQVTLSCSPISGHRSVSWYQQTPGQGLQFLFEYFSETQRNKGNFPGRFSGRQFSNSRSEMNVSTLELGDSALYLCASSLQGDEQYFGPGTRLTVT.

In DNA form, the CDR3 reads TGTGCCAGTAGTAATGTCTTTAACTATGGCTACACCTTC. Amino acids: CASSNVFNYGYTF. The chain uses TRBV19 and TRBJ1-2; no firm D call. Germline V gene sequence: CDR1 LNHDA, CDR2 SQIVND (reference sequence). V was cut by 4 bases and J by 1 base, with 7 bases left in between. The CDR3 is 13 residues long.

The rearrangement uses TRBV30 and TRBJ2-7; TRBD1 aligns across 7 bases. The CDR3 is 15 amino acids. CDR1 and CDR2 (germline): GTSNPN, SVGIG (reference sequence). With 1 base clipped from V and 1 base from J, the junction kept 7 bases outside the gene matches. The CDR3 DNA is TGTGCCTGGAGTGCCAAGACAGGGAAGTCCTACGAGCAGTACTTC. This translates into CAWSAKTGKSYEQYF.

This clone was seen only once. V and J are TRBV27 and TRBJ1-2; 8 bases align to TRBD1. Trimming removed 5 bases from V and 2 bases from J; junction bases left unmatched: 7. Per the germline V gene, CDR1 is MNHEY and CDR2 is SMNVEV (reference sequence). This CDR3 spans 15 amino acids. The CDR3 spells CASSPLTGENYGYTF. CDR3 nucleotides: TGTGCCAGCAGTCCTCTGACAGGGGAAAACTATGGCTACACCTTC.

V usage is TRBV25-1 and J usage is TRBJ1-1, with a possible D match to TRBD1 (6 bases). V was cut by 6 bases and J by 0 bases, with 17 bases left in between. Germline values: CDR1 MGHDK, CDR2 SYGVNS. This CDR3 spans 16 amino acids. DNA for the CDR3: TGTGCCAGCAGCGGCCGAGGGGGACATATGAACACTGAAGCTTTCTTT. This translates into CASSGRGGHMNTEAFF.

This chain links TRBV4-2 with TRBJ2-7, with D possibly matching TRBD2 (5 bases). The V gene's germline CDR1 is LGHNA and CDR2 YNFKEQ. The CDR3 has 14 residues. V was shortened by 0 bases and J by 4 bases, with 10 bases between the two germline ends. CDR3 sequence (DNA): TGTGCCAGCAGCCAAGATCGACTATTTTACGAGCAGTACTTC. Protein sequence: CASSQDRLFYEQYF.

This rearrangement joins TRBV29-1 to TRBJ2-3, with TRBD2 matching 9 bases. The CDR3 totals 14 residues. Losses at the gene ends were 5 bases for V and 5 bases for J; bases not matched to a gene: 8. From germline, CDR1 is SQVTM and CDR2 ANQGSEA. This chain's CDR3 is CSVRRLAAVDTQYF. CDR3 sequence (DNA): TGCAGCGTTCGACGACTAGCGGCGGTAGATACGCAGTATTTT.

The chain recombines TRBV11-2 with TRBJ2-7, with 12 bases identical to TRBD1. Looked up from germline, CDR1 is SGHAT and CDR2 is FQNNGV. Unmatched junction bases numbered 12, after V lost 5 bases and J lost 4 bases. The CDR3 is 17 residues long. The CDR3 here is CASSTPGQGASRYEQYF. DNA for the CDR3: TGTGCCAGCAGCACACCGGGACAGGGGGCGTCCCGTTACGAGCAGTACTTC.

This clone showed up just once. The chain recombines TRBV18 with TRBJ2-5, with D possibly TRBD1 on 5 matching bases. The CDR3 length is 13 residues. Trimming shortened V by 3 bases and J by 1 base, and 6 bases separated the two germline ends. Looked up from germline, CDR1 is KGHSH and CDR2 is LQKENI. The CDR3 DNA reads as TGTGCCAGCTCACCTGACAGCCAAGAGACCCAGTACTTC. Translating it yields CASSPDSQETQYF.

Written as DNA, the CDR3 is TGTGCCAGCAGTGAAGCATCCAGCGGGGGAGGCAATGAGCAGTTCTTC. It translates to CASSEASSGGGNEQFF. J is TRBJ2-1 and V is TRBV6-1; 8 bases are shared with TRBD2. This CDR3 comprises 16 residues. The trim removed 0 bases at V and 6 bases at J, leaving 7 bases unmatched. Per germline, CDR1 MNHNS and CDR2 SASEGT.

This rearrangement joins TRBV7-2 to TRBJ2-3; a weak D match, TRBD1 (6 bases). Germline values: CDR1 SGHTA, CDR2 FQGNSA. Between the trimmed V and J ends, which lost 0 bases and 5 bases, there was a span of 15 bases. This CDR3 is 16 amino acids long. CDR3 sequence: CASSLAGGRRVDTQYF. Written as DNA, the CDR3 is TGTGCCAGCAGCTTAGCTGGGGGCCGGCGGGTAGATACGCAGTATTTT.

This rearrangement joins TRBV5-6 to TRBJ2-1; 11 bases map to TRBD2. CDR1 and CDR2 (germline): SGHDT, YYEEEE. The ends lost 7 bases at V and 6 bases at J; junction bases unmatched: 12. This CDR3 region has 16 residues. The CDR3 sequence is CASGGTTSGRTNEQFF. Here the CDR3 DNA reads TGTGCCAGCGGCGGAACCACTAGCGGGAGAACCAATGAGCAGTTCTTC.

The CDR3 nucleotides are TGCGCCAGCAGCTTGGAAACCAGGGGGCGTTCCTACAATGAGCAGTTCTTC. Translating it yields CASSLETRGRSYNEQFF. The V gene is TRBV5-1, the J gene TRBJ2-1; TRBD1 matches at 8 bases. Germline V gene data show CDR1 as SGHRS and CDR2 as YFSETQ. The CDR3 has 17 amino acids. With 0 bases clipped from V and 1 base from J, the junction kept 6 bases outside the gene matches. The full variable domain, with the rest looked up from reference TRBV5-1 and TRBJ2-1, is KAGVTQTPRYLIKTRGQQVTLSCSPISGHRSVSWYQQTPGQGLQFLFEYFSETQRNKGNFPGRFSGRQFSNSRSEMNVSTLELGDSALYLCASSLETRGRSYNEQFFGPGTRLTVL.

This CDR3 is CASSVTVDSPLHF. The CDR3 DNA reads TGTGCCAGCAGCGTTACAGTCGATTCACCCCTCCACTTT. V gene TRBV11-2 combines with J gene TRBJ1-6, with D hard to call. The CDR3 runs 13 residues. Germline CDR1 SGHAT, CDR2 FQNNGV. Trimming removed 5 bases from V and 8 bases from J, with 10 bases in between.

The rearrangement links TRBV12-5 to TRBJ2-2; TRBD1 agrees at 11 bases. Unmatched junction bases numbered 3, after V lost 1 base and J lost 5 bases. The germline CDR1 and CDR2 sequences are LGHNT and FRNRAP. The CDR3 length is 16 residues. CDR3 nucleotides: TGTGCTAGTGGTTTGGGAGGGACAGGGGGTACCGGGGAGCTGTTTTTT. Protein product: CASGLGGTGGTGELFF.

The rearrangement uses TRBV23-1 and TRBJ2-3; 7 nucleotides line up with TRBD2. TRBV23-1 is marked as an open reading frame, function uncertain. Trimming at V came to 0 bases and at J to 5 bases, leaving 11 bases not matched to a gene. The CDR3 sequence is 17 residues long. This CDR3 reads CASSQSRNWEGLDTQYF. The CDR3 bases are TGCGCCAGCAGTCAATCGAGAAATTGGGAGGGTTTAGATACGCAGTATTTT.

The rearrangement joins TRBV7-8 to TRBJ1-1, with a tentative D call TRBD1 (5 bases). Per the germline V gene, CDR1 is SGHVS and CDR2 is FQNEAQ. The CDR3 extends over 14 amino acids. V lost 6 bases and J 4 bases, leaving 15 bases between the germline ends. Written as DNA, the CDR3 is TGTGCCAGCAGGTCCCAGGGATGGGGCACTGAAGCTTTCTTT. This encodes CASRSQGWGTEAFF.

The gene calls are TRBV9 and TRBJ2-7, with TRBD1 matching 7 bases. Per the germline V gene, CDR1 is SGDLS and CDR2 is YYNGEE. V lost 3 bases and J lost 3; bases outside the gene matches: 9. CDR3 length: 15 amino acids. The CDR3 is CASSGTSGGRYEQYF. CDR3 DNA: TGTGCCAGCAGCGGAACCTCAGGGGGACGCTACGAGCAGTACTTC.

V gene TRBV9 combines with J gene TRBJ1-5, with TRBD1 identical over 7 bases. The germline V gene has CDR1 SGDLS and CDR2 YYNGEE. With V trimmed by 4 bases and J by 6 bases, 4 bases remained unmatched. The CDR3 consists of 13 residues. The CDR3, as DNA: TGTGCCAGCAGCCGACAGGGAAGTCAGCCCCAGCATTTT. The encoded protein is CASSRQGSQPQHF.

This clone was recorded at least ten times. The CDR3 DNA is TGTGCCAGCAGTGACCCTCGGGGGGATGGGGCTTTCTTT. It translates to CASSDPRGDGAFF. The V call is TRBV6-1, the J call TRBJ1-1; TRBD1 might be the D (5 bases). V lost 3 bases, J lost 11 bases, and 16 bases lay in between. Germline CDR1 is MNHNS and CDR2 is SASEGT. The CDR3 has 13 amino acids.

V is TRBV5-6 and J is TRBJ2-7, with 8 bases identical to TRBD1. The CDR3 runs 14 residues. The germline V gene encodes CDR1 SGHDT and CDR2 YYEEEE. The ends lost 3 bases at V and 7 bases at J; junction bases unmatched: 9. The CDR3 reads CASSSVQGAREQYF. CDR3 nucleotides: TGTGCCAGCAGCTCCGTCCAGGGGGCGAGAGAGCAGTACTTC.

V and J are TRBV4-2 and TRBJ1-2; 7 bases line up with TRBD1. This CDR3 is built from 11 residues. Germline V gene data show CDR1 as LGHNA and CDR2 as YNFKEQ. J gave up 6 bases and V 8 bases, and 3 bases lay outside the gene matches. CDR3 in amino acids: CASLGGDGYTF. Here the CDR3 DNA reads TGTGCCAGCTTAGGGGGCGATGGCTACACCTTC.